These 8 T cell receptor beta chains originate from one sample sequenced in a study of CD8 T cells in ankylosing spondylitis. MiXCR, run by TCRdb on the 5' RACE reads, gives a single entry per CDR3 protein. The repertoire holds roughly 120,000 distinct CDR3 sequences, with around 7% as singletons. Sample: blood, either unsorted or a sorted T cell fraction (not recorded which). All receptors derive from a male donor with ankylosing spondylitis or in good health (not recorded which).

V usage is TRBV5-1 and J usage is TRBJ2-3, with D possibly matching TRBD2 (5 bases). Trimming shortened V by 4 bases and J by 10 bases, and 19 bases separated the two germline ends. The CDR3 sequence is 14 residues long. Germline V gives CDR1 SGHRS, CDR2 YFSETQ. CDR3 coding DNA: TGCGCCAGCAGCCCGGAGTTCCTTGAGGGTGCGCAGTATTTT. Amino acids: CASSPEFLEGAQYF.

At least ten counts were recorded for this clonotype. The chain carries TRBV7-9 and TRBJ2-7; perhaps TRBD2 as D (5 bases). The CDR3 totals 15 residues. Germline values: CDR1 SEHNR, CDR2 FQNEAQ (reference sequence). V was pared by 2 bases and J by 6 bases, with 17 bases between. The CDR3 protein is CASSLYLTGTGEQYF. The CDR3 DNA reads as TGTGCCAGCAGCTTATATCTGACGGGAACCGGCGAGCAGTACTTC.

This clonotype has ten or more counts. CDR3 in amino acids: CSAWTGSLLFF. The CDR3 nucleotides are TGCAGTGCTTGGACAGGGTCTCTTCTTTTCTTT. The chain links TRBV20-1 to TRBJ1-1; 8 bases fit TRBD1. V trimming: 5 bases; J trimming: 13 bases; junction bases outside the gene matches: 9. Germline lookup yields CDR1 DFQATT and CDR2 SNEGSKA (reference sequence). The CDR3 extends over 11 amino acids.

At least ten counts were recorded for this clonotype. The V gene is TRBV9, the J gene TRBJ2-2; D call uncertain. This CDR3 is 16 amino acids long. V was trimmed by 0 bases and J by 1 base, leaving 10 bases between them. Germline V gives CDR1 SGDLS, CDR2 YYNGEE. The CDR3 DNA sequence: TGTGCCAGCAGCGTAGAGGGCCGGCTGAACACCGGGGAGCTGTTTTTT. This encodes CASSVEGRLNTGELFF.

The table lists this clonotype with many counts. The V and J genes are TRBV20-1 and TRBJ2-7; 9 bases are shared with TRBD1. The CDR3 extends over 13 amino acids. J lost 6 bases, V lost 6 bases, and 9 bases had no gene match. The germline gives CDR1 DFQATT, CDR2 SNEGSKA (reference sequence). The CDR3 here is CSALGTGLREQYF. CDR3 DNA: TGCAGTGCCTTAGGGACAGGGCTGCGCGAGCAGTACTTC.

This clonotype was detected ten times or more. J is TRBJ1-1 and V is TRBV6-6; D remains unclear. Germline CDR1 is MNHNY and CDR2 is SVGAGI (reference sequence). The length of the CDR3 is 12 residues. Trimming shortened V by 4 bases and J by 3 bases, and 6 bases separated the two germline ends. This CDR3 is CASSSAYTEAFF. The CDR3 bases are TGTGCCAGCAGTTCCGCCTACACTGAAGCTTTCTTT.

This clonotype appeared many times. The CDR3: CASSLRRDTGELFF. CDR3 DNA sequence: TGTGCCAGCAGTTTGCGAAGGGACACCGGGGAGCTGTTTTTT. The chain has TRBV12-3 or TRBV12-4 and TRBJ2-2; no definite D call. This CDR3 has 14 amino acids. The V and J ends lost 3 bases and 3 bases respectively, with 8 bases between them.

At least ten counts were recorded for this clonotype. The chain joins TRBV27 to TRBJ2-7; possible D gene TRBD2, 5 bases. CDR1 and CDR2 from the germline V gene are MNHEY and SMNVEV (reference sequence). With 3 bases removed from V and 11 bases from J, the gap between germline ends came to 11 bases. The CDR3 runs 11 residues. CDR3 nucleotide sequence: TGTGCCAGCAGTTTCGGCCTCGGGGAGTACTTC. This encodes CASSFGLGEYF.